The 26 T cell receptor beta chains below were found in one sample sequenced in a study of blood T cell repertoires in COVID-19 (dated by TCRdb to the early 2020s). Libraries came from the immunoSEQ multiplex PCR assay. Drawn from immuneACCESS, this table holds only the in-frame rearrangements with V and J called that TCRdb kept. Clones are partly lost; checked studies trace under half to an unresolved V gene and leave the rest unexplained. The sample records over 150,000 clones, roughly 90% of which are singletons. The biggest ten clones account for around 0.5% of the sample. Source material: peripheral blood. The receptor set was obtained from a man in his forties or fifties with acute or convalescent COVID-19.

V and J are TRBV27 and TRBJ2-2; 10 nucleotides agree with TRBD1. The germline gives CDR1 MNHEY, CDR2 SMNVEV (reference sequence). Trimming took 7 bases from V and 4 from J; bases not matched to a gene: 6. The CDR3 is 15 amino acids. The CDR3 bases are TGTGCCAGCAAAGCGGGACAGGGGTCCACCGGGGAGCTGTTTTTT. Translating it yields CASKAGQGSTGELFF.

This chain joins TRBV13 and TRBJ1-2, with D uncertain. V lost 1 base, J lost 7 bases, and 22 bases lay in between. Germline values: CDR1 PRHDT, CDR2 FYEKMQ (reference sequence). The CDR3 runs to 17 residues. The CDR3 DNA reads as TGTGCCAGCAGCTTAGCCCCCGCTTTCGGGCCGGGAGCTGGCTACACCTTC. Its protein is CASSLAPAFGPGAGYTF.

This clone showed up just a few times. The V gene is TRBV7-7, the J gene TRBJ2-7; 10 bases map to TRBD2. The CDR3 totals 15 residues. Germline V gene data show CDR1 as SSHAT and CDR2 as FNYEAQ (reference sequence). With V trimmed by 3 bases and J by 1 base, 3 bases remained unmatched. CDR3 sequence: CASSFRTSGSYEQYF. The CDR3 coding sequence is TGTGCCAGCAGCTTTCGGACTAGCGGATCCTACGAGCAGTACTTC.

V is TRBV28 and J is TRBJ2-7, with D possibly matching TRBD2 (7 bases). With 6 bases removed from V and 6 bases from J, the gap between germline ends came to 15 bases. CDR1 MDHEN and CDR2 SYDVKM come from the germline V gene. CDR3 size: 13 residues. The CDR3: CASSRGGLSEQYF. Written as DNA, the CDR3 is TGTGCCAGCAGCCGCGGGGGCCTCTCCGAGCAGTACTTC.

V and J are TRBV9 and TRBJ2-7, with 8 bases identical to TRBD2. Germline assignment: CDR1 SGDLS and CDR2 YYNGEE. This CDR3 has 17 residues. Trimming cost V 1 base and J 3 bases; bases outside gene matches: 12. The CDR3 bases are TGTGCCAGCAGCGTAAATTTGATTGCGGGGGGCCGCTACGAGCAGTACGTC. Amino acids: CASSVNLIAGGRYEQYV.

J is TRBJ1-4 and V is TRBV14, with a possible D match to TRBD1 (5 bases). CDR3 length: 14 amino acids. Germline CDR1 SGHDN, CDR2 FVKESK. V shed 4 bases and J shed 9 bases, with 15 bases lying between them. The CDR3 bases are TGTGCCAGCAGCCCTCGGGCAGGGCTGCAAAAACTGTTTTTT. It is translated as CASSPRAGLQKLFF.

The chain is built from TRBV18 and TRBJ2-3; 9 nucleotides align to TRBD2. CDR3 length: 15 amino acids. Germline V gene lookup returns CDR1 KGHSH and CDR2 LQKENI. V shed 3 bases, J shed 3 bases, and the junction held 4 bases outside the gene matches. This CDR3 reads CASSPWRGGTDTQYF. CDR3 nucleotides: TGTGCCAGCTCACCGTGGCGGGGGGGGACAGATACGCAGTATTTT.

The chain has TRBV10-3 and TRBJ2-7; 8 nucleotides match TRBD1. V lost 3 bases, J lost 7 bases, and 5 bases stayed unmatched. This CDR3 has 13 amino acids. CDR1 and CDR2 (germline): ENHRY, SYGVKD. CDR3 DNA: TGTGCCATCAGTGACTCAGGGGGCTTGGAGCAGTACGTC. It is translated as CAISDSGGLEQYV.

The chain carries TRBV29-1 and TRBJ1-3; D remains ambiguous. The V gene lost 0 bases and the J gene lost 0 bases, with 6 bases spanning the gap. The CDR3 is made up of 14 amino acids. Germline V gives CDR1 SQVTM, CDR2 ANQGSEA. CDR3 region: CSVEDGFSGNTIYF. The CDR3 bases are TGCAGCGTTGAAGACGGGTTCTCTGGAAACACCATATATTTT.

The chain links TRBV7-2 to TRBJ1-2, with TRBD1 matching 11 bases. The CDR3 loop spans 15 amino acids. From germline, CDR1 is SGHTA and CDR2 FQGNSA. V shed 0 bases and J 8 bases; nucleotides not matched to a gene: 5. The CDR3 nucleotides are TGTGCCAGCAGCTTAGCAGGACAGGGGGCTCTGGGCTACACCTTC. Encoded protein: CASSLAGQGALGYTF.

This chain connects TRBV2 to TRBJ1-2, with 9 positions matching TRBD1. Germline-derived CDR1 and CDR2 are SNHLY and FYNNEI. This CDR3 has 15 amino acids. V lost 5 bases to trimming and J lost 2 bases; unmatched junction nucleotides: 6. CDR3 protein: CASSLTGGGNYGYTF. The CDR3 DNA follows: TGTGCCAGCAGTCTGACAGGGGGTGGGAACTATGGCTACACCTTC.

V gene TRBV15 combines with J gene TRBJ2-5, with 8 bases lining up with TRBD2. The CDR3 totals 15 residues. V was clipped by 0 bases and J by 5 bases; unmatched bases: 5. Germline lookup yields CDR1 LNHNV and CDR2 YYDKDF (reference sequence). The CDR3, as DNA: TGTGCCACCAGCAGAGATCCTAGCGGGCTGGAGACCCAGTACTTC. This translates into CATSRDPSGLETQYF. Variable domain in full (rest from reference TRBV15 and TRBJ2-5): DAMVIQNPRYQVTQFGKPVTLSCSQTLNHNVMYWYQQKSSQAPKLLFHYYDKDFNNEADTPDNFQSRRPNTSFCFLDIRSPGLGDTAMYLCATSRDPSGLETQYFGPGTRLLVL.

The sample holds a few counts of this clone. The rearrangement uses TRBV12-5 and TRBJ1-1, with 10 bases lining up with TRBD1. The ends lost 3 bases at V and 3 bases at J; junction bases unmatched: 10. The CDR3 is 17 residues long. The V gene's germline CDR1 is LGHNT and CDR2 FRNRAP. The CDR3 DNA reads as TGTGCTAGTGGTTTCTCACCCACCGGGACAGGGGACACTGAAGCTTTCTTT. As protein: CASGFSPTGTGDTEAFF.

The rearrangement uses TRBV27 and TRBJ1-5; TRBD1 is a possible D gene (5 bases). Per the germline V gene, CDR1 is MNHEY and CDR2 is SMNVEV (reference sequence). The CDR3 has 15 residues. V was shortened by 3 bases and J by 0 bases, with 9 bases between the two germline ends. CDR3 coding DNA: TGTGCCAGCAGTTTGCGGGGGTATAGCAATCAGCCCCAGCATTTT. Protein sequence: CASSLRGYSNQPQHF.

The rearrangement links TRBV7-2 to TRBJ2-3; D gene unclear. Trimming pared 3 bases from V and 2 bases from J, leaving 6 bases between. There are 13 residues in the CDR3. Germline values: CDR1 SGHTA, CDR2 FQGNSA. The CDR3, as DNA: TGTGCCAGCAGCTTCAGTTTCACAGATACGCAGTATTTT. Protein product: CASSFSFTDTQYF. Combining the CDR3 with reference TRBV7-2 and TRBJ2-3 gives the whole variable domain GAGVSQSPSNKVTEKGKDVELRCDPISGHTALYWYRQSLGQGLEFLIYFQGNSAPDKSGLPSDRFSAERTGGSVSTLTIQRTQQEDSAVYLCASSFSFTDTQYFGPGTRLTVL.

J is TRBJ2-5 and V is TRBV28; TRBD1 matches 7 bases. Unmatched junction bases numbered 13, after V lost 8 bases and J lost 4 bases. The CDR3 runs 15 residues. The germline V gene encodes CDR1 MDHEN and CDR2 SYDVKM. The CDR3 nucleotides read TGTGCCAGCCGTGACAGGGAGTATGCTGGAGAGACCCAGTACTTC. The encoded protein is CASRDREYAGETQYF.

The chain links TRBV2 to TRBJ2-1, with D tentatively TRBD2 (6 bases). CDR1 is SNHLY and CDR2 is FYNNEI in the germline V gene. V lost 6 bases and J lost 0, with 12 bases in between. The CDR3 spans 15 residues. The CDR3 here is CASSEYGSSYNEQFF. CDR3 coding DNA: TGTGCCAGCAGCGAATACGGGAGCTCCTACAATGAGCAGTTCTTC.

This sequence joins TRBV5-1 and TRBJ1-4, with D perhaps TRBD1 (6 bases). This CDR3 contains 15 residues. V was pared by 4 bases and J by 7 bases, with 17 bases between. In germline, CDR1 is SGHRS, CDR2 YFSETQ. The CDR3 protein is CASSGTRGYGEKLFF. Written as DNA, the CDR3 is TGCGCCAGCAGCGGGACCAGGGGATACGGTGAAAAACTGTTTTTT.

The V call is TRBV6-5, the J call TRBJ1-4; D remains ambiguous. The CDR3 spans 15 residues. V was pared by 0 bases and J by 4 bases, with 9 bases between. CDR1 and CDR2 (germline): MNHEY, SVGAGI. The CDR3 protein is CASSYSGVSNEKLFF. CDR3 nucleotides: TGTGCCAGCAGTTACTCCGGAGTGAGTAATGAAAAACTGTTTTTT.

The rearrangement uses TRBV7-9 and TRBJ2-3; D might be TRBD2 (5 bases). Trimming cost V 4 bases and J 5 bases, with 7 bases left between them. Per germline, CDR1 SEHNR and CDR2 FQNEAQ (reference sequence). The length of the CDR3 is 12 residues. The DNA of the CDR3 is TGTGCCAGCAGCTACGGGGAAGATACGCAGTATTTT. As protein: CASSYGEDTQYF. Based on the CDR3 plus reference TRBV7-9 and TRBJ2-3, the full variable domain is DTGVSQNPRHKITKRGQNVTFRCDPISEHNRLYWYRQTLGQGPEFLTYFQNEAQLEKSRLLSDRFSAERPKGSFSTLEIQRTEQGDSAMYLCASSYGEDTQYFGPGTRLTVL.

This clone was counted a few times. V usage is TRBV10-3 and J usage is TRBJ1-5, with 7 bases lining up with TRBD1. V lost 6 bases, J lost 3 bases, and 2 bases stayed unmatched. Germline V gives CDR1 ENHRY, CDR2 SYGVKD. This CDR3 region has 13 residues. The CDR3 is CAIRGQDNQPQHF. The DNA for the CDR3 is TGTGCCATCAGAGGACAGGACAATCAGCCCCAGCATTTT.

CDR3 residues: CASSTGEGHTEAFF. CDR3 in DNA: TGTGCCAGTAGTACCGGCGAGGGCCACACTGAAGCTTTCTTT. This rearrangement joins TRBV19 to TRBJ1-1; D unclear. Deletions cut 4 bases from V and 3 bases from J, with 12 bases between. The CDR3 contains 14 residues. The germline gives CDR1 LNHDA, CDR2 SQIVND (reference sequence). The full variable domain, completed using reference TRBV19 and TRBJ1-1, is DGGITQSPKYLFRKEGQNVTLSCEQNLNHDAMYWYRQDPGQGLRLIYYSQIVNDFQKGDIAEGYSVSREKKESFPLTVTSAQKNPTAFYLCASSTGEGHTEAFFGQGTRLTVV.

The V and J genes are TRBV11-1 and TRBJ2-3; the D gene is possibly TRBD1 (5 bases). CDR1 is SGHAT, CDR2 FQDESV, per germline (reference sequence). The CDR3 is made up of 13 amino acids. Trimming cost V 6 bases and J 2 bases, with 9 bases left between them. Written as DNA, the CDR3 is TGTGCCAGCAGAGAAGGGGCCACAGATACGCAGTATTTT. This sequence encodes CASREGATDTQYF.

This rearrangement joins TRBV28 to TRBJ1-1; 9 nucleotides align to TRBD1. With V trimmed by 6 bases and J by 2 bases, 10 bases remained unmatched. Looked up from germline, CDR1 is MDHEN and CDR2 is SYDVKM. This CDR3 spans 16 amino acids. CDR3 region: CASSYPGTGLNTEAFF. The CDR3 region has the DNA TGTGCCAGCAGCTACCCCGGGACAGGGCTTAACACTGAAGCTTTCTTT.

V is TRBV19 and J is TRBJ1-1, with a tentative D call TRBD1 (5 bases). CDR1 LNHDA and CDR2 SQIVND come from the germline V gene (reference sequence). This CDR3 has 14 amino acids. The V end lost 9 bases, the J end lost 3 bases, and 17 bases lay between the germline ends. The CDR3 here is CASGRGILDTEAFF. The CDR3 DNA follows: TGTGCCAGCGGACGGGGGATTCTGGACACTGAAGCTTTCTTT.

This rearrangement joins TRBV18 to TRBJ2-3; 8 bases agree with TRBD1. Losses at the gene ends were 6 bases for V and 1 base for J; bases not matched to a gene: 9. Germline V gene sequence: CDR1 KGHSH, CDR2 LQKENI. The length of the CDR3 is 16 residues. CDR3: CASSGRTGWGTDTQYF. In nucleotides, the CDR3 is TGTGCCAGCTCTGGGAGGACAGGGTGGGGCACAGATACGCAGTATTTT.